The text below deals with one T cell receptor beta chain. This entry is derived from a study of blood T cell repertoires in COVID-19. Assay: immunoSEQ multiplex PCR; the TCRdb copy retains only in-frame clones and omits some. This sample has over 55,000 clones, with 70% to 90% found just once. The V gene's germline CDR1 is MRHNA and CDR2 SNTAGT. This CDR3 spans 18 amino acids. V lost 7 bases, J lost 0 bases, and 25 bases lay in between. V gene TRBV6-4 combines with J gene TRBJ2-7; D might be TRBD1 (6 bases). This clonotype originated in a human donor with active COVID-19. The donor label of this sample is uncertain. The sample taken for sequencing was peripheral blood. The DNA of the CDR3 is TGTGCCAGCAAGGTTGCCCACCCAACCGGGACATACTCCTACGAGCAGTACTTC. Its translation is CASKVAHPTGTYSYEQYF.